This TCR beta chain was documented in a study of graft-versus-host responses after intestinal transplantation. As concerns this clone: What it recognizes is unknown.

Notes on the study in general: HvG clone declines early post-transplant were associated with peak circulating GvH levels.

Clones were read by immunoSEQ multiplex PCR, and TCRdb kept only the in-frame ones, dropping some. The table records about 120,000 clones, approximately 92% of them present only once. The sequence was obtained from a human donor who received an intestinal transplant. The input for sequencing was unstimulated CD4+ T cells sorted from spleen or lymph node cells, taken before intestinal transplant.

The CDR3 protein is CASSLDRGVYEQYF. CDR3 nucleotide sequence: TGTGCCAGCAGTTTAGACAGGGGCGTCTACGAGCAGTACTTC. The J gene is TRBJ2-7, the V gene TRBV27; 8 positions agree with TRBD1. In germline, CDR1 is MNHEY, CDR2 SMNVEV (reference sequence). The trim removed 2 bases at V and 3 bases at J, leaving 3 bases unmatched. The CDR3 has 14 residues.